These T cell receptor beta chains were read from a single sample in a study of early T cells in non-severe SARS-CoV-2 infection. A single record per CDR3 protein comes from TCRdb applying MiXCR to the 5' RACE reads. Of approximately 70,000 distinct CDR3 sequences in the sample, approximately 13% were seen once. Sequencing was carried out using whole blood. These receptors were obtained from an adult who was a healthcare worker with PCR-confirmed SARS-CoV-2 infection or an uninfected control (not recorded which). Both conserved end residues are part of each CDR3. A D gene is named only where the DNA matches it firmly. Rows may omit the clone size; those that give it use once, few, many or a size class.

J gene | V gene | clone size | D gene | CDR3 protein | CDR3 DNA
TRBJ2-1 | TRBV23-1 | few | TRBD1 | CARARTGDRASYNEQFF | TGCGCCAGGGCGAGGACAGGGGACAGGGCCTCCTACAATGAGCAGTTCTTC
TRBJ2-1 | TRBV29-1 | many | - | CSVEGGFF | TGCAGCGTTGAAGGTGGGTTCTTC
TRBJ2-3 | TRBV7-9 | many | - | CATTREASTDTQYF | TGTGCCACCACCCGTGAGGCAAGCACAGATACGCAGTATTTT
TRBJ2-1 | TRBV6-5 | - | - | CASSNRDNLDEQFF | TGTGCCAGCAGTAACCGGGACAATCTCGATGAGCAGTTCTTC
TRBJ2-1 | TRBV5-1 | many | - | CASSLSPETNNEQFF | TGCGCCAGCAGCTTGTCACCGGAGACTAACAATGAGCAGTTCTTC
TRBJ2-7 | TRBV12-3/TRBV12-4 | many | TRBD2 | CASSLGTSGKYYEQYF | TGTGCCAGCAGTTTGGGTACTAGCGGGAAATACTACGAGCAGTACTTC
TRBJ1-2 | TRBV5-1 | many | - | CASSLERGAHYGYTF | TGCGCCAGCAGCTTGGAGCGGGGAGCCCACTATGGCTACACCTTC
TRBJ1-1 | TRBV11-2 | - | - | CASSPTGTATEVFF | TGTGCCAGCAGCCCCACAGGGACGGCCACTGAAGTTTTCTTT
TRBJ2-1 | TRBV2 | many | - | CASSETSGGYYNEQFF | TGTGCCAGCAGTGAGACATCAGGGGGGTACTACAATGAGCAGTTCTTC
TRBJ2-7 | TRBV12-3/TRBV12-4 | many | TRBD1 | CASRYRQGDYEQYF | TGTGCCAGCAGATATCGACAGGGGGACTACGAGCAGTACTTC
TRBJ2-2 | TRBV11-2 | many | - | CASRGAANTGELFF | TGTGCCAGCAGGGGGGCAGCGAACACCGGGGAGCTGTTTTTT
TRBJ1-1 | TRBV5-1 | many | - | CASSLVGWNTEAFF | TGCGCCAGCAGCTTGGTTGGGTGGAACACTGAAGCTTTCTTT
TRBJ1-1 | TRBV20-1 | many | - | CSSRSGTRVTEAFF | TGCAGTTCCCGATCTGGGACAAGGGTCACTGAAGCTTTCTTT
TRBJ2-2 | TRBV10-3 | - | TRBD2 | CAISSGTNTGELFF | TGTGCCATCAGCAGCGGGACTAACACCGGGGAGCTGTTTTTT
TRBJ2-3 | TRBV12-3/TRBV12-4 | many | - | CASSLRGAADTQYF | TGTGCCAGCAGTTTACGAGGTGCCGCAGATACGCAGTATTTT
TRBJ2-7 | TRBV29-1 | many | - | CSVETDSYEQYF | TGCAGCGTCGAAACCGATTCCTACGAGCAGTACTTC
TRBJ2-1 | TRBV20-1 | many | - | CSARKDTEQFF | TGCAGTGCTAGGAAGGACACTGAGCAGTTCTTC